This T cell receptor beta chain was found in a study of cytomegalovirus exposure and HLA in healthy donors. The CDR3 consists of 14 residues. The germline V gene encodes CDR1 KGHSH and CDR2 LQKENI. J lost 2 bases, V lost 2 bases, and 2 bases had no gene match. Study outcomes and limitations: Solely CMV serostatus was available to characterize immune exposure. Reports showed the classifier diagnosing cytomegalovirus status with high specificity and sensitivity.

Healthy bone marrow donors supplied every sample. Researchers ran the PCR with 60 Vbeta and 13 Jbeta primers. Produced via immunoSEQ multiplex PCR; TCRdb's table is partial and in-frame only. The sample comprises fewer than 200,000 clones, 80% to 90% of which are singletons, and approximately 0.78% rests with the top ten. Turning to this clone: The antigen is undetermined.

Material for sequencing was PBMCs. The V and J genes are TRBV18 and TRBJ2-7, with 8 bases matching TRBD1. The receptor comes from a woman aged 18-29 years in good health and CMV-seronegative. CDR3 nucleotide sequence: TGTGCCAGCTCACCATCGGACAGGGCCTACGAGCAGTACTTC. This sequence encodes CASSPSDRAYEQYF.